This entry features one T cell receptor (beta chain) sequence. What it recognizes is unknown. Profiling relied on immunoSEQ multiplex PCR, and the TCRdb table lists in-frame clones only, not all of them. The data show 200,000 to 250,000 clones, around four fifths seen once. The data derive from a study of cytomegalovirus exposure and HLA in healthy donors. Findings and limits, study-wide: According to a subsequent analysis, TCR clusters identified in the first cohort showed a tendency to co-occur across the 120 or so validation repertoires. Cytomegalovirus-associated TCR beta chains were listed, numbering some 170.

Germline-derived CDR1 and CDR2 are SGDLS and YYNGEE. V gave up 4 bases and J gave up 2 bases; unmatched junction bases: 4. The CDR3 spans 15 residues. This chain uses TRBV9 with TRBJ2-7; 12 nucleotides match TRBD2. The receptor's source is a young woman in good health and CMV-seronegative. Sequenced: PBMCs. The chain's CDR3 is CASSFTSGGTYEQYF. CDR3 sequence (DNA): TGTGCCAGCAGCTTCACTAGCGGGGGGACCTACGAGCAGTACTTC.